The rows below give T cell receptor beta chains drawn from one sample of a study of blood T cell repertoires in COVID-19. This table comes from immunoSEQ multiplex PCR, and its TCRdb copy is limited to in-frame clones, with some not included. This table holds around 63,000 clones, 70% to 90% found once. Sequencing was performed on peripheral blood. The source is a woman in her fifties or sixties with acute or convalescent COVID-19. CDR3s include the opening cysteine and the closing phenylalanine or tryptophan. Fields, in order: CDR3 protein, CDR3 DNA, D gene, clone size, J gene, V gene. The D gene is left open where the match is weak. Part of the rows lack a size; the others show once, few, many or a class for expanded clones.

CASSSGLAGEQFF | TGCGCCAGCAGTTCCGGACTAGCCGGTGAGCAGTTCTTC | TRBD2 | NA | TRBJ2-1 | TRBV5-1
CASSLVPRGVGQAKNIQYF | TGTGCCAGCAGCTTAGTTCCCAGGGGGGTCGGCCAAGCCAAAAACATTCAGTACTTC | NA | NA | TRBJ2-4 | TRBV7-8
CASSLTSGGSYNEQFF | TGTGCCAGCAGCTTAACTAGCGGGGGCTCCTACAATGAGCAGTTCTTC | TRBD2 | NA | TRBJ2-1 | TRBV7-6
CASSPPGTAANYGYTF | TGTGCCAGCAGTCCCCCGGGGACAGCGGCTAACTATGGCTACACCTTC | TRBD1 | NA | TRBJ1-2 | TRBV25-1
CASSQDLARGETQYF | TGCGCCAGCAGCCAAGATCTGGCCAGGGGAGAGACCCAGTACTTC | NA | NA | TRBJ2-5 | TRBV4-3
CASGFGRVNTEAFF | TGTGCCAGTGGGTTTGGGAGAGTCAACACTGAAGCTTTCTTT | NA | NA | TRBJ1-1 | TRBV19
CASSPGLAGDNEQFF | TGCGCCAGCAGTCCGGGACTAGCGGGGGACAATGAGCAGTTCTTC | TRBD2 | NA | TRBJ2-1 | TRBV10-2
CASSQTRYSGNTIYF | TGTGCCAGCAGCCAGACACGGTACTCTGGAAACACCATATATTTT | NA | NA | TRBJ1-3 | TRBV3-1/TRBV3-2
CASTGAVGGNEQFF | TGTGCCAGCACTGGGGCGGTGGGGGGCAATGAGCAGTTCTTC | NA | once | TRBJ2-1 | TRBV2
CASSIDGAGARQPQHF | TGTGCCAGTAGTATAGACGGGGCGGGGGCCCGTCAGCCCCAGCATTTT | NA | once | TRBJ1-5 | TRBV19
CASSFERSILTDTQYF | TGTGCCAGCAGCTTTGAGCGGTCTATCCTCACAGATACGCAGTATTTT | NA | NA | TRBJ2-3 | TRBV7-2
CASSRGLGDTEAFF | TGTGCCAGCTCCCGGGGACTCGGGGACACTGAAGCTTTCTTT | NA | NA | TRBJ1-1 | TRBV18
CASSLIGVRFSGANVLTF | TGTGCCAGCAGCTTAATAGGGGTTAGATTCTCTGGGGCCAACGTCCTGACTTTC | NA | NA | TRBJ2-6 | TRBV7-3
CASSPRYNEQFF | TGTGCCAGTAGTCCTCGCTACAATGAGCAGTTCTTC | NA | NA | TRBJ2-1 | TRBV19
CAWSNRDTEAFF | TGTGCCTGGAGTAACAGAGACACTGAAGCTTTCTTT | NA | NA | TRBJ1-1 | TRBV30